This T cell receptor beta chain appears in the sequencing data of a study of blood T cells in healthy people across ages. The CDR3 has 11 residues. Germline V gene data show CDR1 as SQVTM and CDR2 as ANQGSEA. Study-level points and caveats: Strong correlation existed between TCR beta diversity and naive T cell percentage.

Note on this clonotype: Its antigen is currently unknown. The junction shows a germline mismatch at one end, possibly a read error.

With a J-beta primer mix and a sample-barcoded 5' primer, a second PCR ran about 7 to 11 cycles. TCRdb reprocessed the 5' RACE reads via MiXCR and lists one record per CDR3 protein. The data contain approximately 800,000 distinct CDR3 sequences, roughly 64% of them singletons. The sequence derives from a man under 40 in good health. J is TRBJ2-7 and V is TRBV29-1; D call uncertain. Sequencing used blood. This chain's CDR3 is CSVEREKSSTF. In DNA, the CDR3 is TGCAGCGTTGAGAGAGAGAAGAGCAGTACTTTC.